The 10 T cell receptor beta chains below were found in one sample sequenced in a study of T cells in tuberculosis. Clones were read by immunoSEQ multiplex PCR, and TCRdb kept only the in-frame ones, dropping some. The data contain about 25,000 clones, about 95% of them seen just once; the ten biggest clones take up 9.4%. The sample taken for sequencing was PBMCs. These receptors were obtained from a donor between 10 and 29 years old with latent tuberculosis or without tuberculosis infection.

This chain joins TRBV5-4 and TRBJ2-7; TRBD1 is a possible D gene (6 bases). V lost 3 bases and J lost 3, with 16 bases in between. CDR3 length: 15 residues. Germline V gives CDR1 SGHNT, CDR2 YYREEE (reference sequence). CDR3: CASSSATDRIYEQYV. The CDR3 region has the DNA TGTGCCAGCAGCTCGGCAACTGACAGGATCTACGAGCAGTACGTC.

In nucleotides, the CDR3 is TGTGCCAGCAGCACGGGACTAGCGTATAGTAGGGAGACCCAGTACTTC. Protein sequence: CASSTGLAYSRETQYF. This rearrangement joins TRBV11-2 to TRBJ2-5; 10 nucleotides align to TRBD2. The CDR3 covers 16 residues. Germline CDR1 reads SGHAT; CDR2 reads FQNNGV. J gave up 5 bases and V 5 bases, and 11 bases lay outside the gene matches.

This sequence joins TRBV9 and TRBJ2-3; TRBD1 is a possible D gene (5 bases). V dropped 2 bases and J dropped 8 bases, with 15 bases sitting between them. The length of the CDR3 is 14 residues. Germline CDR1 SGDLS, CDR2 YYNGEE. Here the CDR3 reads CASSVEQVPGTQYF. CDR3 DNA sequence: TGTGCCAGCAGCGTTGAACAGGTCCCTGGTACGCAGTATTTT.

The CDR3 spells CASSPRRDPGASYEQYF. CDR3 DNA: TGTGCCAGCAGCCCCCGGCGGGACCCAGGAGCCTCCTACGAGCAGTACTTC. This rearrangement joins TRBV7-8 to TRBJ2-7, with a possible D match to TRBD2 (6 bases). The CDR3 is 17 amino acids. Trimming left V 5 bases short and J 0 bases short, with 20 bases between. Germline CDR1 and CDR2: SGHVS and FQNEAQ.

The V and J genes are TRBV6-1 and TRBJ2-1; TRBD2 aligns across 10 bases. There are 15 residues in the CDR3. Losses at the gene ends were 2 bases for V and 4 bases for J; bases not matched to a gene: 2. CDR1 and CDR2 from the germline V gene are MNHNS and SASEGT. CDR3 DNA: TGTGCCAGCAGTGAATTAGCGGGGGGATACAATGAGCAGTTCTTC. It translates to CASSELAGGYNEQFF.

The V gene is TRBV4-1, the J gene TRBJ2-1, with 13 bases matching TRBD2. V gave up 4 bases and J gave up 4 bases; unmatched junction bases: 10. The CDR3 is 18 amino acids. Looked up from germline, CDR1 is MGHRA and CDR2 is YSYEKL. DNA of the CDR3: TGCGCCAGCAGCCGGGCGGGACTAGCGGGGTCTGGGTACAATGAGCAGTTCTTC. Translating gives CASSRAGLAGSGYNEQFF.

CDR3 region: CASSLGSLQGSGNTIYF. The DNA for the CDR3 is TGTGCCAGCAGCCTTGGCTCGTTACAGGGGTCTGGAAACACCATATATTTT. The chain carries TRBV7-2 and TRBJ1-3; TRBD1 matches at 7 bases. This CDR3 region has 17 residues. V was clipped by 5 bases and J by 1 base; unmatched bases: 11. The V gene's germline CDR1 is SGHTA and CDR2 FQGNSA.

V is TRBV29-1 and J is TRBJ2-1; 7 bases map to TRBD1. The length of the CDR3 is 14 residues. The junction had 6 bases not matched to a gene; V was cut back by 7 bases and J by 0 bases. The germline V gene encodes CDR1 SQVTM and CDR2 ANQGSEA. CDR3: CSAGGFSSYNEQFF. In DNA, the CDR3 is TGCAGCGCAGGGGGTTTTAGCTCCTACAATGAGCAGTTCTTC.

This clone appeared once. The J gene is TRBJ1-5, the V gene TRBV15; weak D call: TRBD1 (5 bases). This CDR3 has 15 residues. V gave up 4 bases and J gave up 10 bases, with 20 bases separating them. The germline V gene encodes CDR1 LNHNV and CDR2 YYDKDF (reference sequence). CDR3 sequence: CATSKGEGTINPQHF. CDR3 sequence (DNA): TGTGCCACCAGCAAAGGGGAGGGCACAATCAATCCCCAGCATTTT.

The DNA of the CDR3 is TGTGCCAGCAGGGACGACAGGGAGTGTGCTTTCTTT. As protein: CASRDDRECAFF. This rearrangement joins TRBV2 to TRBJ1-1; 7 bases line up with TRBD1. The trim removed 6 bases at V and 11 bases at J, leaving 9 bases unmatched. The CDR3 is made up of 12 amino acids. The germline CDR1 and CDR2 sequences are SNHLY and FYNNEI.